This TCR beta chain was retrieved from a study of blood T cell repertoires in COVID-19. Measured with immunoSEQ multiplex PCR; TCRdb has only the in-frame clones, and not every one. The sample holds roughly 140,000 clones; roughly 80% are singletons and the top ten take 1.5% to 2%. The length of the CDR3 is 17 residues. V shed 3 bases and J shed 2 bases, with 17 bases lying between them. Germline V CDR1 and CDR2: MDHEN, SYDVKM. This TCR was recovered from a woman between 18 and 29 years old who had been exposed to COVID-19. Sequencing used PBMCs or T cells enriched from blood (not recorded which). This sequence joins TRBV28 and TRBJ2-1; D is possibly TRBD2 (5 bases). The CDR3 DNA sequence: TGTGCCAGCAGTTTCCCCGAGGGCGGCGGCACCTACAATGAGCAGTTCTTC. Encoded protein: CASSFPEGGGTYNEQFF.